A single sample gave rise to the 17 T cell receptor beta chains below, sequenced in a study of blood T cell repertoires in COVID-19. TCRdb keeps only in-frame clones here, not all; method: immunoSEQ multiplex PCR. Found here are about 230,000 clones, 81% of them singletons; the top ten hold 6% to 9.5%. The sample was peripheral blood. These receptors came from an elderly woman with acute or convalescent COVID-19.

The V gene is TRBV5-1, the J gene TRBJ2-1, with TRBD2 identical over 10 bases. Per the germline V gene, CDR1 is SGHRS and CDR2 is YFSETQ. The CDR3 totals 15 residues. V gave up 0 bases and J gave up 8 bases; unmatched junction bases: 5. The CDR3: CASSLVLAGKDEQFF. CDR3 nucleotides: TGCGCCAGCAGCTTGGTACTAGCGGGAAAGGATGAGCAGTTCTTC.

The chain carries TRBV18 and TRBJ1-6; D may be TRBD1 (5 bases). Germline V gene data show CDR1 as KGHSH and CDR2 as LQKENI. Trimming stripped 4 bases from V and 7 bases from J, with 17 bases between. There are 16 residues in the CDR3. DNA for the CDR3: TGTGCCAGCTCACGATCAGGGCCAGGTTCGAATTCACCCCTCCACTTT. Translated: CASSRSGPGSNSPLHF.

The chain couples TRBV19 to TRBJ1-6; 9 bases match TRBD1. Germline CDR1 is LNHDA and CDR2 is SQIVND (reference sequence). CDR3 length equals 16 residues. The V gene end was trimmed by 1 base and the J gene end by 5 bases; junction bases not matched to a gene: 3. CDR3 loop: CASSIGTGVDNSPLHF. CDR3 DNA sequence: TGTGCCAGTAGTATAGGGACAGGGGTAGATAATTCACCCCTCCACTTT.

This rearrangement joins TRBV15 to TRBJ2-2, with D unresolved. The V end lost 1 base, the J end lost 2 bases, and 11 bases lay between the germline ends. The CDR3 contains 16 residues. In germline, CDR1 is LNHNV, CDR2 YYDKDF (reference sequence). The CDR3 loop is CATSRVIDTNTGELFF. In DNA, the CDR3 is TGTGCCACCAGCAGAGTGATCGACACTAACACCGGGGAGCTGTTTTTT.

V usage is TRBV5-5 and J usage is TRBJ1-1; D not certain. Looked up from germline, CDR1 is SGHKS and CDR2 is YYEKEE (reference sequence). The germline V and J ends were trimmed by 3 bases and 7 bases, with 16 bases remaining between them. The CDR3 loop spans 14 amino acids. CDR3 region: CASSSSGGKLEAFF. CDR3 coding DNA: TGTGCCAGCAGCTCGAGCGGAGGGAAGCTTGAAGCTTTCTTT.

This chain connects TRBV18 to TRBJ1-2, with D possibly matching TRBD1 (5 bases). V was shortened by 2 bases and J by 3 bases, with 13 bases between the two germline ends. Germline V lookup: CDR1 KGHSH, CDR2 LQKENI. The CDR3 is 15 amino acids. In DNA form, the CDR3 reads TGTGCCAGCTCACCAGGGCAGGGCCCCTACTATGGCTACACCTTC. It is translated as CASSPGQGPYYGYTF.

The chain recombines TRBV10-2 with TRBJ2-7, with D possibly matching TRBD2 (5 bases). There are 14 residues in the CDR3. V shed 2 bases and J shed 3 bases, with 11 bases lying between them. Per the germline V gene, CDR1 is WSHSY and CDR2 is SAAADI. The CDR3 DNA follows: TGCGCCAGCAGTGAGCCTTATGAGGGCTACGAGCAGTACTTC. It yields the protein CASSEPYEGYEQYF.

The chain couples TRBV29-1 to TRBJ1-2, with 9 bases matching TRBD1. CDR3 length equals 14 residues. V gave up 2 bases and J gave up 4 bases; unmatched junction bases: 5. Germline assignment: CDR1 SQVTM and CDR2 ANQGSEA. CDR3 sequence (DNA): TGCAGCGTTGAATCAGGGACAGGGACCTATGGCTACACCTTC. It specifies CSVESGTGTYGYTF. Based on the CDR3 plus reference TRBV29-1 and TRBJ1-2, the full variable domain is SAVISQKPSRDICQRGTSLTIQCQVDSQVTMMFWYRQQPGQSLTLIATANQGSEATYESGFVIDKFPISRPNLTFSTLTVSNMSPEDSSIYLCSVESGTGTYGYTFGSGTRLTVV.

V and J are TRBV4-2 and TRBJ2-1; D ambiguous. The germline CDR1 and CDR2 sequences are LGHNA and YNFKEQ. Between the trimmed V and J ends, which lost 1 base and 0 bases, there was a span of 7 bases. The CDR3 has 15 residues. Here the CDR3 DNA reads TGTGCCAGCAGCCAAGCGCTTAGCTCCTACAATGAGCAGTTCTTC. Residues: CASSQALSSYNEQFF.

CDR3 sequence (DNA): TGTGCCAGCAGTTCCTTAGCGGGGGCCACAGATACGCAGTATTTT. This codes for CASSSLAGATDTQYF. The chain carries TRBV28 and TRBJ2-3; 9 nucleotides agree with TRBD2. The germline CDR1 and CDR2 sequences are MDHEN and SYDVKM. The CDR3 is made up of 15 amino acids. Trimming cost V 4 bases and J 2 bases; bases outside gene matches: 4. Looking up the rest from reference TRBV28 and TRBJ2-3 gives the full variable domain: DVKVTQSSRYLVKRTGEKVFLECVQDMDHENMFWYRQDPGLGLRLIYFSYDVKMKEKGDIPEGYSVSREKKERFSLILESASTNQTSMYLCASSSLAGATDTQYFGPGTRLTVL.

This clone was found many times. The rearrangement uses TRBV5-1 and TRBJ2-1, with TRBD2 matching over 12 bases. The CDR3 spans 20 residues. V lost 0 bases, J lost 3 bases, and 13 bases stayed unmatched. CDR1 is SGHRS, CDR2 YFSETQ, per germline. The CDR3 loop is CASSLGLAGAPPLLYNEQFF. The CDR3 DNA sequence: TGCGCCAGCAGCTTGGGACTAGCGGGGGCCCCCCCCCTACTCTACAATGAGCAGTTCTTC.

The chain employs TRBV9 and TRBJ1-1; D might be TRBD1 (5 bases). The germline V gene encodes CDR1 SGDLS and CDR2 YYNGEE. The V end lost 3 bases, the J end lost 0 bases, and 9 bases lay between the germline ends. This CDR3 has 14 residues. CDR3 nucleotide sequence: TGTGCCAGCAGCGCGGGACTTATGAACACTGAAGCTTTCTTT. It encodes CASSAGLMNTEAFF.

The chain carries TRBV7-8 and TRBJ1-1; D might be TRBD1 (6 bases). CDR1 is SGHVS and CDR2 is FQNEAQ in the germline V gene. This CDR3 spans 14 amino acids. V was pared by 0 bases and J by 10 bases, with 15 bases between. CDR3 sequence: CASSLALGAVGAFF. In DNA, the CDR3 is TGTGCCAGCAGCTTAGCGCTGGGGGCAGTCGGAGCTTTCTTT. The variable domain in full, with the rest retrieved from reference TRBV7-8 and TRBJ1-1, is GAGVSQSPRYKVAKRGQDVALRCDPISGHVSLFWYQQALGQGPEFLTYFQNEAQLDKSGLPSDRFFAERPEGSVSTLKIQRTQQEDSAVYLCASSLALGAVGAFFGQGTRLTVV.

This chain joins TRBV25-1 and TRBJ1-1, with D maybe TRBD1 (6 bases). CDR3 size: 15 residues. Trimming shortened V by 2 bases and J by 1 base, and 11 bases separated the two germline ends. CDR1 is MGHDK, CDR2 SYGVNS, per germline. CDR3: CASSEPGTTNTEAFF. Written as DNA, the CDR3 is TGTGCCAGCAGTGAACCCGGGACAACGAACACTGAAGCTTTCTTT. The entire variable domain, with the rest obtained from reference TRBV25-1 and TRBJ1-1, is as follows: EADIYQTPRYLVIGTGKKITLECSQTMGHDKMYWYQQDPGMELHLIHYSYGVNSTEKGDLSSESTVSRIRTEHFPLTLESARPSHTSQYLCASSEPGTTNTEAFFGQGTRLTVV.

This clone was detected once. This chain connects TRBV30 to TRBJ2-7, with 9 bases aligning to TRBD2. The CDR3 runs 12 residues. With V trimmed by 8 bases and J by 4 bases, 6 bases remained unmatched. The germline V gene has CDR1 GTSNPN and CDR2 SVGIG (reference sequence). This chain's CDR3 is CAGSGSTYEQYF. DNA of the CDR3: TGTGCCGGTAGCGGGAGTACGTACGAGCAGTACTTC.

The V gene is TRBV15, the J gene TRBJ1-5; D is perhaps TRBD1 (6 bases). Germline V lookup: CDR1 LNHNV, CDR2 YYDKDF (reference sequence). CDR3 length: 17 amino acids. V lost 0 bases and J lost 1, with 13 bases in between. The CDR3 is CATSRDVGQKSNQPQHF. CDR3 in DNA: TGTGCCACCAGCAGAGATGTAGGACAGAAAAGCAATCAGCCCCAGCATTTT.

The chain employs TRBV10-1 and TRBJ1-2; D is unclear. The CDR3 totals 15 residues. CDR1 WNHNN and CDR2 SYGVQD come from the germline V gene (reference sequence). V was shortened by 2 bases and J by 0 bases, with 10 bases between the two germline ends. CDR3 bases: TGCGCCAGCAGTGAGGGCAAGATCACTAACTATGGCTACACCTTC. As protein: CASSEGKITNYGYTF.